The source of this TCR beta chain is a study of shared clonotypes between healthy human individuals. About the study: Plates per donor: three CD4 naive, three CD4 memory, two CD8 naive, one CD8 memory. Study-wide findings and caveats: At large depth, rarefaction still showed sorted-subset sequencing to be incomplete. A handful of donors had about 5% of their naive CD4 clonotypes in common.

Concerning this clone itself: The antigen remains unidentified.

Samples underwent the assay at deep level. Assay used: immunoSEQ multiplex PCR; TCRdb lists only in-frame clones, some missing. The sample records roughly 1,800,000 clones, approximately 95% being singletons. CD45RO-negative, CCR7-selected cells formed the naive CD8 fraction, which excluded terminally differentiated effector memory CD45RA+ cells. CDR1 and CDR2 (germline): SGHDT, YYEEEE. The CDR3 contains 14 residues. The V segment lost 3 bases and the J segment 4 bases; nucleotides outside the gene matches: 4. The receptor comes from a man aged 18 to 35 in good health. The chain joins TRBV5-6 to TRBJ1-1; 9 bases are a match to TRBD1. Sequenced: naive CD8+ T cells sorted from blood. The CDR3 here is CASSSPGQGTEAFF. In nucleotides, the CDR3 is TGTGCCAGCAGCTCACCGGGACAGGGCACTGAAGCTTTCTTT.